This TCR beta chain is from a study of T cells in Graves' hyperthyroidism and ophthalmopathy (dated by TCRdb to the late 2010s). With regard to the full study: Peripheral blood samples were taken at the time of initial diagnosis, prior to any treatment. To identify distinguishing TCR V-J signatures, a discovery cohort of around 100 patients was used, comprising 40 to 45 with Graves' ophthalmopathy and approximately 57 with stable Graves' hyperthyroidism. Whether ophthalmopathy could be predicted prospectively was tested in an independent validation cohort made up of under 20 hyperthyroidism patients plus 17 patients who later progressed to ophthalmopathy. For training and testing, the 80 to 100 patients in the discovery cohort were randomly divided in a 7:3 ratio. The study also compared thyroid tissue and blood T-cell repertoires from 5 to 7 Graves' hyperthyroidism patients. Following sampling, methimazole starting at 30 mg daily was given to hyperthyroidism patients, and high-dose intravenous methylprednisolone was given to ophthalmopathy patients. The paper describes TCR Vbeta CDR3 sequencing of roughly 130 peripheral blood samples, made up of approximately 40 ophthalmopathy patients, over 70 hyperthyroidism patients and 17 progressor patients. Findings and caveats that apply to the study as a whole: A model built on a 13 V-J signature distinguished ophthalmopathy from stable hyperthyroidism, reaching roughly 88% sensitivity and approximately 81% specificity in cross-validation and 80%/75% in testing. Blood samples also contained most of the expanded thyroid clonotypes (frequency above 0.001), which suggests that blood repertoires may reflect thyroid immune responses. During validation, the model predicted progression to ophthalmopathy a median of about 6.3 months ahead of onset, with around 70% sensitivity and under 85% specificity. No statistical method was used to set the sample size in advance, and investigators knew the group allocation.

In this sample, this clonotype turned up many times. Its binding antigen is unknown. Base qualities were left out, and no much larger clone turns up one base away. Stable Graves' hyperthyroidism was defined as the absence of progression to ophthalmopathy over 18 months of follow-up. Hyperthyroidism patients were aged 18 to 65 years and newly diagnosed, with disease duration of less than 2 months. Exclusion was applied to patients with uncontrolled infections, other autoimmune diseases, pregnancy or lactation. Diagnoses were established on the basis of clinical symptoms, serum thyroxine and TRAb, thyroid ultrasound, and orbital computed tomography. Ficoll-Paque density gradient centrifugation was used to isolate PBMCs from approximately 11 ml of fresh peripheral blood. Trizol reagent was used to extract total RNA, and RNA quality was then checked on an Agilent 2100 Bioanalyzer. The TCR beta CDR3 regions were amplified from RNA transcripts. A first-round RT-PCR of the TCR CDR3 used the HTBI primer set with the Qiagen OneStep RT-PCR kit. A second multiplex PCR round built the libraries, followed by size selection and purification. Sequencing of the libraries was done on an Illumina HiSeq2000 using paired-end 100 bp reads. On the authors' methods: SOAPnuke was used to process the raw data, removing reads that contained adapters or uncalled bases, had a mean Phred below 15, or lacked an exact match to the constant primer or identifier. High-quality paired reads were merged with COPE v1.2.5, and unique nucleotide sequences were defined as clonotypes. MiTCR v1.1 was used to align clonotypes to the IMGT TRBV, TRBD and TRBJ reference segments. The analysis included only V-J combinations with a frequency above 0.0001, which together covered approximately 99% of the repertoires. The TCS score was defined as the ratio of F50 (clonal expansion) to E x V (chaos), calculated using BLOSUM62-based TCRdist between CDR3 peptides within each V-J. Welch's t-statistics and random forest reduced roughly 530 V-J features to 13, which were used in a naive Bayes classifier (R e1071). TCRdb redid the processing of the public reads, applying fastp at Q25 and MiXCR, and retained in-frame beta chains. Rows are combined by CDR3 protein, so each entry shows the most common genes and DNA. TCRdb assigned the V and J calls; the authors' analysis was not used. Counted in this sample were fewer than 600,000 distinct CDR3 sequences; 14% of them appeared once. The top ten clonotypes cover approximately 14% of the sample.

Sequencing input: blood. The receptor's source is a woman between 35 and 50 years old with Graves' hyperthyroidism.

The sequenced DNA is TGTGCCTGGACGAGGAGCACTTTCTACACTGAAGCTTTCTTT. Translated, it gives CAWTRSTFYTEAFF. This sequence uses TRBV30 and TRBJ1-1; the D gene is not confidently resolved. The junction carries 15 bases between V and J, which are trimmed by 4 bases and 3 bases respectively. Inclusive of the bounding cysteine and phenylalanine, the CDR3 is 14 residues long. CDR3 DNA only is kept here, 42 bases in frame from base 1. CDR1 is given as GTSNPN and CDR2 as SVGIG, both from the germline V gene (reference sequence).